The rows below give T cell receptor beta chains drawn from one sample of a study of T cell repertoires in cytomegalovirus infection. TCRdb processed the reads anew with MiXCR; each CDR3 protein has one entry. The data contain roughly 630,000 distinct CDR3 sequences, roughly a quarter of them seen just once; the ten biggest clones take up roughly 8%. The sequenced material came from CD8+ T cells from PBMCs. Source of these receptors: a human donor in good health (CMV status not recorded). Some clones in this sample may be carry-over from other donors' samples. Both conserved end residues are part of each CDR3. A D gene is named only where the DNA matches it firmly.

v_gene: TRBV24-1
j_gene: TRBJ2-1
d_gene: TRBD2
CDR3aa: CTTSGATSGAPNEQFF

v_gene: TRBV20-1
j_gene: TRBJ1-5
d_gene: NA
CDR3aa: CSARGPSQPQHF

v_gene: TRBV19
j_gene: TRBJ2-3
d_gene: NA
CDR3aa: CASSMNGIDTQYF

v_gene: TRBV19
j_gene: TRBJ2-2
d_gene: NA
CDR3aa: CASRGGELTGELFF

v_gene: TRBV6-6
j_gene: TRBJ2-1
d_gene: NA
CDR3aa: CASSYSAEQFF

v_gene: TRBV28
j_gene: TRBJ2-5
d_gene: TRBD1
CDR3aa: CASCLTGTGNGETQYF

v_gene: TRBV19
j_gene: TRBJ1-4
d_gene: TRBD1
CDR3aa: CASSMRDRGRTQNEKLFF

v_gene: TRBV5-5
j_gene: TRBJ2-5
d_gene: NA
CDR3aa: CASTDGQKETQYF

v_gene: TRBV7-9
j_gene: TRBJ1-2
d_gene: NA
CDR3aa: CASSLVATGKGYTF

v_gene: TRBV29-1
j_gene: TRBJ2-5
d_gene: NA
CDR3aa: CSVEPQGGETQYF

v_gene: TRBV4-3
j_gene: TRBJ2-2
d_gene: NA
CDR3aa: CASSQGGTNTGELFF

v_gene: TRBV28
j_gene: TRBJ2-3
d_gene: TRBD2
CDR3aa: CASSLASGGDSDTQYF

v_gene: TRBV5-1
j_gene: TRBJ1-6
d_gene: NA
CDR3aa: CASSQNGGDSPLHF

v_gene: TRBV12-3/TRBV12-4
j_gene: TRBJ2-4
d_gene: NA
CDR3aa: CASSSDTESYIQYF